This is a list of T cell receptor beta chains from one sample in a study of Ad26.COV2.S vaccination and SARS-CoV-2 variants. The repertoire was sequenced with immunoSEQ multiplex PCR; TCRdb's copy has only in-frame clones and lacks some. The sample contains hundreds of thousands of clones, approximately 88% of which appear only once. The sequences come from peripheral blood, collected in a trial of Ad26.COV2.S vaccine versus placebo. These receptors were obtained from a person aged 18-65 years who received the Ad26.COV2.S COVID-19 vaccine or a placebo. Both conserved end residues are part of each CDR3. D genes are given only for firm matches. A row's size may be missing; if present it is once, few, many or a size class.

- | TRBJ2-7 | few | TRBV6-5 | CASSSVYEQYF | TGTGCCAGCAGTAGCGTTTACGAGCAGTACTTC
- | TRBJ1-2 | once | TRBV12-3/TRBV12-4 | CASTRTDYGYTF | TGTGCCAGCACGCGGACGGACTATGGCTACACCTTC
TRBD2 | TRBJ2-7 | - | TRBV3-1/TRBV3-2 | CASSRTSGNYEQYF | TGTGCCAGCAGCCGGACTAGCGGGAACTACGAGCAGTACTTC
- | TRBJ2-7 | - | TRBV24-1 | CATSSGRLSDYEQYF | TGTGCCACCAGTAGTGGGCGGCTCTCTGACTACGAGCAGTACTTC
TRBD2 | TRBJ2-3 | - | TRBV19 | CASSTSGGLTDTQYF | TGTGCCAGTAGTACTAGCGGGGGACTCACAGATACGCAGTATTTT
TRBD1 | TRBJ1-4 | few | TRBV4-2 | CASSQDRPGGTSSEKLFF | TGTGCCAGCAGCCAAGATCGGCCAGGGGGCACGTCGAGTGAAAAACTGTTTTTT
- | TRBJ1-2 | - | TRBV29-1 | CSVVVDYGYTF | TGCAGCGTTGTTGTAGACTATGGCTACACCTTC
TRBD1 | TRBJ2-7 | - | TRBV5-6 | CASSLGTGSNSYEQYF | TGTGCCAGCAGCTTGGGGACAGGGTCGAACTCCTACGAGCAGTACTTC
- | TRBJ2-5 | - | TRBV5-4 | CASSPPGETQYF | TGTGCCAGCAGCCCACCCGGAGAGACCCAGTACTTC
- | TRBJ2-1 | - | TRBV9 | CASSAGEVGWGSNEQFF | TGTGCCAGCAGCGCCGGGGAAGTGGGGTGGGGTTCCAATGAGCAGTTCTTC
- | TRBJ2-1 | - | TRBV6-2/TRBV6-3 | CASSHGVEQFF | TGTGCCAGCAGTCACGGGGTAGAGCAGTTCTTC
TRBD1 | TRBJ1-4 | - | TRBV5-1 | CASSLAVSGDRANEKLFF | TGCGCCAGCAGCTTGGCCGTTAGTGGGGACAGGGCAAATGAAAAACTGTTTTTT
- | TRBJ2-7 | few | TRBV7-8 | CASSTWPYEQYF | TGTGCCAGCAGCACCTGGCCCTACGAGCAGTACTTC
- | TRBJ1-5 | - | TRBV30 | CAWSIDGALNQPQHF | TGTGCCTGGAGTATCGATGGGGCCCTGAATCAGCCCCAGCATTTT
- | TRBJ2-2 | - | TRBV10-3 | CAISARGPTNTGELFF | TGTGCCATCAGTGCTAGGGGACCCACGAACACCGGGGAGCTGTTTTTT
- | TRBJ1-1 | - | TRBV6-5 | CASTKGGSGNTEAFF | TGTGCCAGCACCAAGGGGGGGTCCGGCAACACTGAAGCTTTCTTT
TRBD2 | TRBJ2-1 | - | TRBV20-1 | CSASPAGGSSYNEQFF | TGCAGTGCTAGTCCGGCGGGAGGGAGTTCCTACAATGAGCAGTTCTTC
- | TRBJ2-5 | - | TRBV6-5 | CASEAGETQYF | TGTGCCAGCGAAGCAGGGGAGACCCAGTACTTC
- | TRBJ2-2 | - | TRBV5-1 | CASSSDGNTGELFF | TGCGCCAGCAGCTCAGACGGGAACACCGGGGAGCTGTTTTTT
- | TRBJ2-3 | - | TRBV14 | CASSQGVLILASDTQYF | TGTGCCAGCAGCCAAGGGGTCCTGATCCTCGCCTCAGATACGCAGTATTTT
TRBD1 | TRBJ2-1 | - | TRBV7-9 | CASSSPGQGIYNEQFF | TGTGCCAGCAGCTCACCGGGACAGGGCATTTACAATGAGCAGTTCTTC